The 21 T cell receptor beta chains given below trace back to one sample, sequenced in a study of cytomegalovirus exposure and HLA in healthy donors. PCR was performed using 60 Vbeta and 13 Jbeta primers. Data came from immunoSEQ multiplex PCR; TCRdb stores just in-frame clones and leaves some out. The repertoire has about 90,000 clones, approximately 74% of them found once; the top ten carry approximately 20%. Sequencing was done on a sample of PBMCs. The receptors stem from a man aged 25-45 years in good health and CMV-seropositive.

The rearrangement links TRBV7-9 to TRBJ2-1, with 11 bases aligning to TRBD2. Per germline, CDR1 SEHNR and CDR2 FQNEAQ (reference sequence). Losses at the gene ends were 5 bases for V and 5 bases for J; bases not matched to a gene: 2. The length of the CDR3 is 14 residues. In DNA, the CDR3 is TGTGCCAGCAGCCTGGGACTAGCGGACAATGAGCAGTTCTTC. Its translation is CASSLGLADNEQFF.

In this sample, this clone turned up a few times. The CDR3 here is CAWSPNRGPGEKLFF. In DNA form, the CDR3 reads TGTGCCTGGAGTCCTAACAGGGGGCCTGGGGAAAAACTGTTTTTT. This chain links TRBV30 with TRBJ1-4; 9 nucleotides align to TRBD1. V trimming: 2 bases; J trimming: 8 bases; junction bases outside the gene matches: 9. This CDR3 has 15 amino acids. Germline lookup yields CDR1 GTSNPN and CDR2 SVGIG (reference sequence).

The chain has TRBV28 and TRBJ2-5; 9 positions match TRBD1. After removal of 3 bases from V and 5 bases from J, the junction contained 7 bases not matched to a gene. The V gene's germline CDR1 is MDHEN and CDR2 SYDVKM. This CDR3 has 15 amino acids. CDR3 sequence: CASSLGGQGRETQYF. The CDR3 coding sequence is TGTGCCAGCAGTTTGGGGGGACAGGGTCGGGAGACCCAGTACTTC.

The CDR3 reads CASSFRGTLETQYF. The CDR3 DNA sequence: TGTGCCAGCAGTTTCCGGGGGACGTTAGAGACCCAGTACTTC. This chain links TRBV27 with TRBJ2-5, with D tentatively TRBD2 (6 bases). Germline loops: CDR1 MNHEY, CDR2 SMNVEV (reference sequence). V lost 3 bases and J lost 4, with 12 bases in between. The CDR3 sequence is 14 residues long.

V gene TRBV7-9 combines with J gene TRBJ1-1, with TRBD1 as a possible D gene (5 bases). Germline CDR1 is SEHNR and CDR2 is FQNEAQ (reference sequence). Trimming left V 5 bases short and J 5 bases short, with 12 bases between. The CDR3 length is 13 residues. CDR3 nucleotide sequence: TGTGCCAGCAGCGTTAGCGGGGGGACTGAAGCTTTCTTT. Its protein is CASSVSGGTEAFF.

V is TRBV9 and J is TRBJ2-7, with a weak D call TRBD1 (6 bases). V lost 3 bases and J lost 2, with 12 bases in between. Germline V lookup: CDR1 SGDLS, CDR2 YYNGEE. There are 14 residues in the CDR3. The CDR3 loop reads CASSDRDTPYEQYF. The CDR3 DNA sequence: TGTGCCAGCAGCGACCGGGACACTCCCTACGAGCAGTACTTC.

CDR3 residues: CASSPWNILNSGLANYGYTF. The CDR3 coding sequence is TGTGCCAGCAGCCCTTGGAACATACTCAACTCAGGGTTAGCTAACTATGGCTACACCTTC. V is TRBV13 and J is TRBJ1-2, with D tentatively TRBD1 (5 bases). Trimming shortened V by 5 bases and J by 0 bases, and 28 bases separated the two germline ends. Per germline, CDR1 PRHDT and CDR2 FYEKMQ (reference sequence). The CDR3 is made up of 20 amino acids.

This CDR3 reads CASSPSPSGNNEQFF. The DNA for the CDR3 is TGTGCCAGCAGTCCAAGTCCTAGCGGGAACAATGAGCAGTTCTTC. The V and J genes are TRBV27 and TRBJ2-1, with TRBD2 matching over 9 bases. J was trimmed by 5 bases and V by 5 bases; bases with no gene match: 7. The CDR3 loop spans 15 amino acids. Germline V gives CDR1 MNHEY, CDR2 SMNVEV (reference sequence).

V and J are TRBV5-4 and TRBJ2-2; D perhaps matches TRBD2 (5 bases). The CDR3 has 16 residues. Germline V gene lookup returns CDR1 SGHNT and CDR2 YYREEE (reference sequence). V dropped 5 bases and J dropped 2 bases, with 16 bases sitting between them. This CDR3 reads CASRGGSVLNTGELFF. CDR3 bases: TGTGCCAGCAGGGGCGGGTCCGTCCTAAACACCGGGGAGCTGTTTTTT.

This rearrangement joins TRBV2 to TRBJ2-1, with 7 bases fitting TRBD2. The CDR3 totals 15 residues. After removal of 7 bases from V and 7 bases from J, the junction contained 13 bases not matched to a gene. In germline, CDR1 is SNHLY, CDR2 FYNNEI. The CDR3 loop is CASNPRRERTNEQFF. For the CDR3, the DNA is TGTGCCAGCAATCCCAGGCGGGAGAGAACAAATGAGCAGTTCTTC.

The chain links TRBV5-5 to TRBJ2-7, with TRBD1 identical over 7 bases. This CDR3 is built from 15 residues. Losses at the gene ends were 0 bases for V and 0 bases for J; bases not matched to a gene: 3. Germline V lookup: CDR1 SGHKS, CDR2 YYEKEE (reference sequence). CDR3 loop: CASSLGGTDSYEQYF. The CDR3 DNA reads as TGTGCCAGCAGCTTGGGAGGGACAGACTCCTACGAGCAGTACTTC.

This clone was counted only a few times. The V gene is TRBV2, the J gene TRBJ2-7; 10 positions agree with TRBD2. The CDR3 sequence is 15 residues long. Germline CDR1 is SNHLY and CDR2 is FYNNEI. J gave up 0 bases and V 5 bases, and 4 bases lay outside the gene matches. Here the CDR3 DNA reads TGTGCCAGCAGTCGGACTAGCGGATCCTCCTACGAGCAGTACTTC. This sequence encodes CASSRTSGSSYEQYF. The full variable domain, rest sourced from reference TRBV2 and TRBJ2-7, is EPEVTQTPSHQVTQMGQEVILRCVPISNHLYFYWYRQILGQKVEFLVSFYNNEISEKSEIFDDQFSVERPDGSNFTLKIRSTKLEDSAMYFCASSRTSGSSYEQYFGPGTRLTVT.

This chain joins TRBV5-6 and TRBJ1-2; D remains unclear. V lost 0 bases and J lost 6, with 18 bases in between. There are 16 residues in the CDR3. Germline V lookup: CDR1 SGHDT, CDR2 YYEEEE. CDR3 sequence: CASSLGGGPAFDGYTF. The CDR3 DNA reads TGTGCCAGCAGCTTGGGCGGAGGGCCGGCGTTTGATGGCTACACCTTC.

The rearrangement uses TRBV5-4 and TRBJ2-6, with 12 positions matching TRBD2. Germline V gene lookup returns CDR1 SGHNT and CDR2 YYREEE (reference sequence). CDR3 length equals 17 residues. The trim removed 4 bases at V and 1 base at J, leaving 3 bases unmatched. The CDR3 DNA reads TGTGCCAGCAGCCTAGGACTAGCGGGATCTGGGGCCAACGTCCTGACTTTC. Encoded protein: CASSLGLAGSGANVLTF. The full variable domain, in which reference TRBV5-4 and TRBJ2-6 provide the parts outside the CDR3, is ETGVTQSPTHLIKTRGQQVTLRCSSQSGHNTVSWYQQALGQGPQFIFQYYREEENGRGNFPPRFSGLQFPNYSSELNVNALELDDSALYLCASSLGLAGSGANVLTFGAGSRLTVL.

J is TRBJ2-7 and V is TRBV30; D gene ambiguous. The length of the CDR3 is 14 residues. Germline CDR1 and CDR2: GTSNPN and SVGIG (reference sequence). V shed 0 bases and J shed 7 bases, with 16 bases lying between them. CDR3 nucleotides: TGTGCCTGGAGTGTACGGAGACCCTCGAGTGAGCAGTACTTC. This gives the protein CAWSVRRPSSEQYF.

V gene TRBV2 combines with J gene TRBJ2-7, with D perhaps matching TRBD1 (5 bases). Germline V gene data show CDR1 as SNHLY and CDR2 as FYNNEI. This CDR3 is 12 amino acids long. Trimming took 7 bases from V and 4 from J, leaving 11 bases between them. CDR3 DNA: TGTGCCAGCACACAATCAGGGTACGAGCAGTACTTC. Protein: CASTQSGYEQYF.

V gene TRBV5-1 combines with J gene TRBJ2-7; 8 positions agree with TRBD2. The germline CDR1 and CDR2 sequences are SGHRS and YFSETQ. Losses at the gene ends were 7 bases for V and 4 bases for J; bases not matched to a gene: 10. The CDR3 is 14 residues long. This chain's CDR3 is CASAPAGGGYEQYF. CDR3 in DNA: TGCGCCAGCGCCCCGGCGGGGGGTGGTTACGAGCAGTACTTC. The full variable domain, completed using reference TRBV5-1 and TRBJ2-7, is KAGVTQTPRYLIKTRGQQVTLSCSPISGHRSVSWYQQTPGQGLQFLFEYFSETQRNKGNFPGRFSGRQFSNSRSEMNVSTLELGDSALYLCASAPAGGGYEQYFGPGTRLTVT.

The gene calls are TRBV27 and TRBJ1-2; 9 bases map to TRBD1. Trimming took 6 bases from V and 5 from J; bases not matched to a gene: 16. This CDR3 has 17 amino acids. In germline, CDR1 is MNHEY, CDR2 SMNVEV (reference sequence). CDR3 DNA sequence: TGTGCCAGCAGGGAGGGGACAGGGTCCCCCCCTAGGTATGGCTACACCTTC. This gives the protein CASREGTGSPPRYGYTF.

This clone was detected a few times. The chain is built from TRBV5-6 and TRBJ1-2, with D possibly TRBD1 on 6 matching bases. V was trimmed by 6 bases and J by 4 bases, leaving 19 bases between them. Germline lookup yields CDR1 SGHDT and CDR2 YYEEEE. The CDR3 has 15 residues. DNA for the CDR3: TGTGCCAGCAACCTACAAGTTACAGGGATCTATGGCTACACCTTC. The encoded protein is CASNLQVTGIYGYTF.

The CDR3, as DNA: TGTGCCAGCAGTGGGGGGGCTAGGAATCAGCCCCAGCATTTT. This translates into CASSGGARNQPQHF. The gene calls are TRBV6-5 and TRBJ1-5; a possible D gene is TRBD1 (6 bases). The CDR3 spans 14 residues. V was shortened by 5 bases and J by 4 bases, with 12 bases between the two germline ends. CDR1 is MNHEY, CDR2 SVGAGI, per germline.

The chain employs TRBV11-2 and TRBJ2-7, with D possibly being TRBD2 (6 bases). The length of the CDR3 is 11 residues. The V gene's germline CDR1 is SGHAT and CDR2 FQNNGV. Trimming pared 6 bases from V and 4 bases from J, leaving 7 bases between. The CDR3 here is CASRGRYEQYF. The CDR3 bases are TGTGCCAGCAGGGGGAGGTACGAGCAGTACTTC.